This entry describes one T cell receptor (beta chain). Antigen: not known. These data originate in a study of radiotherapy plus CTLA-4 blockade in lung cancer. Study overall: Overall, 18% of patients showed an objective response, while 25% to 40% attained disease control. Whole-study findings and limits: In blood, early T cell clone dynamics reportedly predicted response best, together with interferon-beta. Radiotherapy plus ipilimumab was followed by expansion in blood of tumor-derived TCR clones.

The CDR3 totals 15 residues. CDR1 is SGHTA and CDR2 is FQGNSA in the germline V gene. Trimming pared 0 bases from V and 4 bases from J, leaving 11 bases between. Using immunoSEQ multiplex PCR, the repertoire was profiled, and TCRdb retains in-frame clones only, with some absent. The sample yields about 1,600 clones, 88% seen once. The sequence derives from a human donor with non-small cell lung cancer who had a complete response to radiotherapy plus ipilimumab. The sample in question was tumor tissue, obtained from a patient treated with radiotherapy plus ipilimumab. The gene calls are TRBV7-2 and TRBJ2-3; a possible D gene is TRBD2 (6 bases). The CDR3 DNA follows: TGTGCCAGCAGCTTAGCGGGGACTGCCTCAGATACGCAGTATTTT. It codes for CASSLAGTASDTQYF.